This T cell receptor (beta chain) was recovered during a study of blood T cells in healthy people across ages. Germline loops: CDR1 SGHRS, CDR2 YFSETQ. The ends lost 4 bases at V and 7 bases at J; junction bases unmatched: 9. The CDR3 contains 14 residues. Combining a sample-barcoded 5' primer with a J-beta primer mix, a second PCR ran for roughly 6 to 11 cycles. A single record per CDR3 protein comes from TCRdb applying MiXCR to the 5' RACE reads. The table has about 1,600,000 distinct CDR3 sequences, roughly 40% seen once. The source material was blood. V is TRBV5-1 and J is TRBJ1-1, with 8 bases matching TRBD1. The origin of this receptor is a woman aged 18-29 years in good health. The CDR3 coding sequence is TGCGCCAGCAGCGCAGGGGGCCTGGATTTTGAAGCTTTCTTT. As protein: CASSAGGLDFEAFF.